These 21 T cell receptor beta chains were all obtained from the same sample, sequenced in a study of response to subunit inactivated influenza vaccine. MiXCR, run by TCRdb on the RT-PCR reads, gives a single entry per CDR3 protein. The data contain approximately 520,000 distinct CDR3 sequences, about 25% of them singletons. This specimen was CD4+ T cells sorted from PBMCs, taken around 5 days after vaccination. The receptor source for this set is a man aged 50 to 59 who received an inactivated influenza vaccine.

This clonotype was seen more than once but under ten times. The chain links TRBV20-1 to TRBJ2-7; D is perhaps TRBD1 (6 bases). V was trimmed by 3 bases and J by 2 bases, leaving 14 bases between them. The CDR3 length is 14 residues. The germline V gene has CDR1 DFQATT and CDR2 SNEGSKA (reference sequence). This chain's CDR3 is CSASHRVRPYEQYF. The CDR3 bases are TGCAGTGCTAGTCACAGGGTTAGGCCCTACGAGCAGTACTTC.

This clonotype was recorded a few times. The rearrangement joins TRBV20-1 to TRBJ2-3; the D gene could be TRBD1 or TRBD2 (5 bases each). Germline loops: CDR1 DFQATT, CDR2 SNEGSKA (reference sequence). Trimming removed 8 bases at V and 4 bases at J, with 13 bases between. The CDR3 runs to 12 residues. The DNA for the CDR3 is TGCAGTCCTTTACGGGGCTCAGATACGCAGTATTTT. Protein sequence: CSPLRGSDTQYF.

This chain connects TRBV6-2 or TRBV6-3 to TRBJ1-5; 8 bases align to TRBD1. The CDR3 totals 16 residues. The V and J ends lost 5 bases and 7 bases, in that order; junction bases with no gene match: 13. Germline values: CDR1 MNHEY, CDR2 SVGEGT. In nucleotides, the CDR3 is TGTGCCAGCAGTCCCTTGTCAGGGGGCGCAAGGCAGCCCCAGCATTTT. It codes for CASSPLSGGARQPQHF.

The V call is TRBV28, the J call TRBJ1-6; no reliable D call. Germline lookup yields CDR1 MDHEN and CDR2 SYDVKM. The CDR3 totals 13 residues. Trimming cost V 7 bases and J 5 bases, with 9 bases left between them. CDR3 bases: TGTGCCAGCAAGGACGGAGATAATTCACCCCTCCACTTT. Translated, it gives CASKDGDNSPLHF.

This clonotype was picked up many times. The gene calls are TRBV6-1 and TRBJ1-5; 7 bases map to TRBD1. Germline V CDR1 and CDR2: MNHNS, SASEGT. J gave up 2 bases and V 6 bases, and 4 bases lay outside the gene matches. This CDR3 comprises 14 residues. The CDR3 nucleotides are TGTGCCAGCAGCCTTGACAGGGGCAATCAGCCCCAGCATTTT. It yields the protein CASSLDRGNQPQHF.

The rearrangement uses TRBV5-1 and TRBJ2-7; no definite D call. The V end was cut by 4 bases, the J end by 2 bases, with 7 bases between. The CDR3 is 12 residues long. Germline V gives CDR1 SGHRS, CDR2 YFSETQ. In DNA, the CDR3 is TGCGCCAGCAGCATGGACCCCTACGAGCAGTACTTC. Translation gives CASSMDPYEQYF.

V is TRBV29-1 and J is TRBJ1-2; D is uncertain. The germline V and J ends were trimmed by 7 bases and 3 bases, with 9 bases remaining between them. The CDR3 extends over 11 amino acids. Germline-derived CDR1 and CDR2 are SQVTM and ANQGSEA. The CDR3 loop reads CSAGGDYGYTF. The CDR3 DNA sequence: TGCAGCGCGGGCGGGGACTATGGCTACACCTTC. The full variable domain, in which reference TRBV29-1 and TRBJ1-2 provide the parts outside the CDR3, is SAVISQKPSRDICQRGTSLTIQCQVDSQVTMMFWYRQQPGQSLTLIATANQGSEATYESGFVIDKFPISRPNLTFSTLTVSNMSPEDSSIYLCSAGGDYGYTFGSGTRLTVV.

This clonotype has more than one count but fewer than ten. The V gene is TRBV4-3, the J gene TRBJ2-7; D is possibly TRBD1 (5 bases). CDR3 length: 15 residues. V lost 0 bases, J lost 0 bases, and 9 bases lay in between. Looked up from germline, CDR1 is LGHNA and CDR2 is YSLEER. CDR3 DNA sequence: TGCGCCAGCAGCCAAGATTACAGGAGCTCCTACGAGCAGTACTTC. Its protein is CASSQDYRSSYEQYF.

This chain joins TRBV7-2 and TRBJ2-7, with a weak D call TRBD2 (5 bases). The germline V gene has CDR1 SGHTA and CDR2 FQGNSA. Trimming cost V 1 base and J 2 bases, with 18 bases left between them. The CDR3 is 17 residues long. The CDR3 DNA follows: TGTGCCAGCAGCTTAGGAGGGCCCCGATCTCGGCCCTACGAGCAGTACTTC. Its translation: CASSLGGPRSRPYEQYF.

The chain is built from TRBV4-3 and TRBJ2-5, with D perhaps TRBD1 (5 bases). The CDR3 spans 16 residues. Trimming cost V 0 bases and J 1 base, with 12 bases left between them. CDR1 LGHNA and CDR2 YSLEER come from the germline V gene. The CDR3 region is CASSQDLRGFQETQYF. CDR3 DNA sequence: TGCGCCAGCAGCCAAGATCTTAGGGGATTCCAAGAGACCCAGTACTTC.

This clonotype was detected a few times. The CDR3 protein is CAISDPGQVAGELFF. The CDR3, as DNA: TGTGCCATCAGTGACCCGGGACAGGTCGCCGGGGAGCTGTTTTTT. The chain uses TRBV10-3 and TRBJ2-2; 8 nucleotides line up with TRBD1. The V gene end was trimmed by 3 bases and the J gene end by 6 bases; junction bases not matched to a gene: 6. The length of the CDR3 is 15 residues. Germline V gene lookup returns CDR1 ENHRY and CDR2 SYGVKD.

The sample holds a few counts of this clonotype. V and J are TRBV4-2 and TRBJ2-7, with D uncertain. CDR1 and CDR2 from the germline V gene are LGHNA and YNFKEQ. This CDR3 has 15 amino acids. The V and J ends lost 4 bases and 0 bases respectively, with 13 bases between them. The CDR3 sequence: CASSPDLLSSYEQYF. The CDR3 DNA sequence: TGTGCCAGCAGCCCCGACTTACTAAGCTCCTACGAGCAGTACTTC.

In this sample, this clonotype turned up a few times. The J gene is TRBJ2-7, the V gene TRBV7-8; 7 nucleotides line up with TRBD2. Germline CDR1 SGHVS, CDR2 FQNEAQ. The CDR3 consists of 15 residues. Trimming removed 7 bases from V and 0 bases from J; junction bases left unmatched: 9. The CDR3 protein is CASTLRLAGSYEQYF. DNA for the CDR3: TGTGCCAGCACCCTAAGACTAGCTGGCTCCTACGAGCAGTACTTC.

This chain joins TRBV2 and TRBJ1-3; D unclear. V was pared by 7 bases and J by 0 bases, with 10 bases between. There are 14 residues in the CDR3. Germline loops: CDR1 SNHLY, CDR2 FYNNEI. CDR3 bases: TGTGCCAGCATGTCGGCCGGCTCTGGAAACACCATATATTTT. Translated, it gives CASMSAGSGNTIYF. Using reference TRBV2 and TRBJ1-3 for the parts outside the CDR3, the full variable domain is EPEVTQTPSHQVTQMGQEVILRCVPISNHLYFYWYRQILGQKVEFLVSFYNNEISEKSEIFDDQFSVERPDGSNFTLKIRSTKLEDSAMYFCASMSAGSGNTIYFGEGSWLTVV.

The chain has TRBV2 and TRBJ2-3, with TRBD1 matching over 10 bases. CDR3 size: 14 residues. The V segment lost 7 bases and the J segment 3 bases; nucleotides outside the gene matches: 4. CDR1 and CDR2 from the germline V gene are SNHLY and FYNNEI. Here the CDR3 reads CASTRDRGTDTQYF. DNA of the CDR3: TGTGCCAGCACTAGGGACAGGGGAACAGATACGCAGTATTTT.

The J gene is TRBJ2-5, the V gene TRBV5-1; perhaps TRBD1 as D (5 bases). The CDR3 is made up of 13 amino acids. V lost 9 bases and J lost 5, with 17 bases in between. CDR1 and CDR2 from the germline V gene are SGHRS and YFSETQ. CDR3 residues: CATTADNSETQYF. The DNA for the CDR3 is TGCGCCACCACGGCGGACAACTCGGAGACCCAGTACTTC.

The V gene is TRBV7-9, the J gene TRBJ2-1, with TRBD1 matching 7 bases. The CDR3 totals 16 residues. CDR1 and CDR2 (germline): SEHNR, FQNEAQ (reference sequence). Trimming removed 5 bases from V and 5 bases from J; junction bases left unmatched: 12. The CDR3 reads CASSARRGPTNNEQFF. The CDR3 DNA is TGTGCCAGCAGCGCCAGAAGGGGGCCCACCAACAATGAGCAGTTCTTC.

This rearrangement joins TRBV2 to TRBJ2-6; no firm D call. The CDR3 runs to 16 residues. CDR1 and CDR2 (germline): SNHLY, FYNNEI. Deletions cut 5 bases from V and 0 bases from J, with 11 bases between. The CDR3 here is CASSPTGSSGANVLTF. The CDR3 DNA is TGTGCCAGCAGTCCTACGGGCTCCTCTGGGGCCAACGTCCTGACTTTC. Full variable domain (missing parts from reference TRBV2 and TRBJ2-6): EPEVTQTPSHQVTQMGQEVILRCVPISNHLYFYWYRQILGQKVEFLVSFYNNEISEKSEIFDDQFSVERPDGSNFTLKIRSTKLEDSAMYFCASSPTGSSGANVLTFGAGSRLTVL.

This clonotype was seen at least ten times. The J gene is TRBJ2-5, the V gene TRBV29-1, with D possibly matching TRBD1 (6 bases). Per germline, CDR1 SQVTM and CDR2 ANQGSEA. The V and J ends lost 8 bases and 3 bases respectively, with 13 bases between them. The CDR3 length is 12 residues. The DNA for the CDR3 is TGCAGCTCCTTAGGGGGAGAAGAGACCCAGTACTTC. Amino acids: CSSLGGEETQYF.

The chain combines TRBV29-1 with TRBJ1-2; D is uncertain. The V end was cut by 7 bases, the J end by 4 bases, with 19 bases between. Germline V gene data show CDR1 as SQVTM and CDR2 as ANQGSEA. The CDR3 contains 14 residues. CDR3 DNA sequence: TGCAGCGCCCTGGATGTGCGAAGGGCCTATGGCTACACCTTC. It translates to CSALDVRRAYGYTF.

This clonotype has more than one count but fewer than ten. V gene TRBV5-1 combines with J gene TRBJ1-4; D may be TRBD1 (5 bases). This CDR3 has 15 amino acids. From germline, CDR1 is SGHRS and CDR2 YFSETQ. Trimming took 4 bases from V and 8 from J, leaving 18 bases between them. CDR3 in DNA: TGCGCCAGCAGCCCCGGGACCCTACGAGAGGAAAAACTGTTTTTT. It codes for CASSPGTLREEKLFF.